The 10 T cell receptor beta chains below come from one sample, sequenced in a study of shared clonotypes between healthy human individuals. Here immunoSEQ multiplex PCR was the method, and the copy in TCRdb shows in-frame clones only, minus some. The table records roughly 850,000 clones, about 97% of them present only once. Selected positively for CCR7 and CD45RO-negative, naive CD8 cells excluded terminally differentiated effector memory CD45RA+ cells. Sequenced: naive CD8+ T cells sorted from blood. Every receptor here comes from a man under 40 in good health.

This chain connects TRBV27 to TRBJ2-2; D is possibly TRBD1 (6 bases). Deletions cut 4 bases from V and 6 bases from J, with 12 bases between. The CDR3 is 14 residues long. Germline CDR1 reads MNHEY; CDR2 reads SMNVEV (reference sequence). The CDR3 loop is CASSSQQGSGELFF. Here the CDR3 DNA reads TGTGCCAGCAGTTCCCAGCAGGGGTCCGGGGAGCTGTTTTTT.

V gene TRBV28 combines with J gene TRBJ2-7; D is uncertain. This CDR3 is 13 amino acids long. Trimming stripped 8 bases from V and 6 bases from J, with 17 bases between. Germline V lookup: CDR1 MDHEN, CDR2 SYDVKM. In DNA form, the CDR3 reads TGTGCCAGCGAATGGGATTTAGGTGGCGAGCAGTACTTC. Residues: CASEWDLGGEQYF.

V gene TRBV27 combines with J gene TRBJ2-2; D remains unclear. Trimming removed 5 bases from V and 7 bases from J, with 17 bases in between. There are 15 residues in the CDR3. The germline V gene encodes CDR1 MNHEY and CDR2 SMNVEV (reference sequence). In DNA, the CDR3 is TGTGCCAGCAGTCCCACCGTTGGGCCGGGCGGGGAGCTGTTTTTT. It codes for CASSPTVGPGGELFF.

The rearrangement links TRBV7-3 to TRBJ2-3; TRBD2 agrees at 11 bases. The CDR3 length is 15 residues. V trimming: 8 bases; J trimming: 3 bases; junction bases outside the gene matches: 7. Looked up from germline, CDR1 is SGHTA and CDR2 is FQGTGA. This CDR3 reads CASQQGTSGTDTQYF. The CDR3 DNA reads as TGTGCCAGCCAACAAGGGACTAGCGGAACAGATACGCAGTATTTT. Variable domain in full (rest from reference TRBV7-3 and TRBJ2-3): GAGVSQTPSNKVTEKGKYVELRCDPISGHTALYWYRQSLGQGPEFLIYFQGTGAADDSGLPNDRFFAVRPEGSVSTLKIQRTERGDSAVYLCASQQGTSGTDTQYFGPGTRLTVL.

The chain combines TRBV29-1 with TRBJ2-2, with 7 positions matching TRBD1. Germline assignment: CDR1 SQVTM and CDR2 ANQGSEA. The CDR3 has 17 residues. V gave up 0 bases and J gave up 7 bases; unmatched junction bases: 14. Written as DNA, the CDR3 is TGCAGCGTTGAAGATCCCAACAGGGGTCTAGTTAACGGGGAGCTGTTTTTT. This gives the protein CSVEDPNRGLVNGELFF.

This clone was seen just once. The genes are TRBV2 and TRBJ2-5, with TRBD2 matching over 9 bases. Losses at the gene ends were 6 bases for V and 4 bases for J; bases not matched to a gene: 9. CDR3 length: 15 amino acids. Germline V gene sequence: CDR1 SNHLY, CDR2 FYNNEI. The CDR3 bases are TGTGCCAGCAGCTGGGTAGCGGGAGAAGGAGAGACCCAGTACTTC. Its protein is CASSWVAGEGETQYF.

The chain carries TRBV7-3 and TRBJ2-2; D is possibly TRBD1 or TRBD2 (5 bases each). The V and J ends lost 0 bases and 7 bases respectively, with 9 bases between them. This CDR3 spans 14 amino acids. Germline V gene data show CDR1 as SGHTA and CDR2 as FQGTGA. The CDR3 reads CASSLTGAGGELFF. For the CDR3, the DNA is TGTGCCAGCAGCTTAACTGGGGCGGGCGGGGAGCTGTTTTTT.

The chain joins TRBV13 to TRBJ2-7, with D unresolved. Per the germline V gene, CDR1 is PRHDT and CDR2 is FYEKMQ (reference sequence). The CDR3 extends over 14 amino acids. The ends were cut back, 5 bases at V and 0 bases at J, with 11 bases in the middle. DNA of the CDR3: TGTGCCAGCAGCGTGACCGGATCCTCCTACGAGCAGTACTTC. Translated, it gives CASSVTGSSYEQYF.

The V call is TRBV5-1, the J call TRBJ1-1, with 8 bases that match TRBD1. From germline, CDR1 is SGHRS and CDR2 YFSETQ. The CDR3 has 14 amino acids. Losses at the gene ends were 4 bases for V and 5 bases for J; bases not matched to a gene: 7. Written as DNA, the CDR3 is TGCGCCAGCAGCGTGAGCCAGGGGGCAACTGAAGCTTTCTTT. It is translated as CASSVSQGATEAFF.

The rearrangement links TRBV28 to TRBJ2-7, with D possibly being TRBD2 (6 bases). The CDR3 spans 11 residues. V was shortened by 8 bases and J by 5 bases, with 10 bases between the two germline ends. Germline CDR1 MDHEN, CDR2 SYDVKM. In DNA form, the CDR3 reads TGTGCCAGCGGGGTAGCGGACGAGCAGTACTTC. Translating it yields CASGVADEQYF.